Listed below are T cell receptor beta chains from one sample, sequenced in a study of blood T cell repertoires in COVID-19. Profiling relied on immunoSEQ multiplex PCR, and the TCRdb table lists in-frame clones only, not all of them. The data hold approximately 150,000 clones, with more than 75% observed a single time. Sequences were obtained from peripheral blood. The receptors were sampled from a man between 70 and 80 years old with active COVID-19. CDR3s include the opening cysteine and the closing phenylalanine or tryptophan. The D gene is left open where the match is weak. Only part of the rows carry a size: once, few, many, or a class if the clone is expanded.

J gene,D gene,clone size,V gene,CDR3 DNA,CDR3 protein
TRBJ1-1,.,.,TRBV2,TGTGCCAGCAGTCCCTCGAGGAGCGGCACTGAAGCTTTCTTT,CASSPSRSGTEAFF
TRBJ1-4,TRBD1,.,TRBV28,TGTGCCAGCAGTTTGGCCGGGACAGGGGAAGAAAAACTGTTTTTT,CASSLAGTGEEKLFF
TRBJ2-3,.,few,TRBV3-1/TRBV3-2,TGTGCCAGCAGCCTAACGTCCGGGAACACAGATACGCAGTATTTT,CASSLTSGNTDTQYF
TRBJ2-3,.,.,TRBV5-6,TGTGCCAGCAGCCCCTCGGGGGATACGCAGTATTTT,CASSPSGDTQYF
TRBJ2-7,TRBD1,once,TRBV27,TGTGCCAGTTGGGACAGGGAATCCGAGCAGTACTTC,CASWDRESEQYF
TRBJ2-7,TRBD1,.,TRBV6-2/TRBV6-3,TGTGCCAGCAGTTTCCCAGGACAGGGGGCTTGGGAGCAGTACTTC,CASSFPGQGAWEQYF
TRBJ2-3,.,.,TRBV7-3,TGTGCCAGCAGCTTAACCCCCGGACTACGCACAGATACGCAGTATTTT,CASSLTPGLRTDTQYF
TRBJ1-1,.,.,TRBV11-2,TGTGCCAGCACCCCCCGGGGCACTGAAGCTTTCTTT,CASTPRGTEAFF
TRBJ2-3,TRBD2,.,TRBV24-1,TGTGCCACCAGTGATCCGAGCGGGAGCCGCACAGATACGCAGTATTTT,CATSDPSGSRTDTQYF
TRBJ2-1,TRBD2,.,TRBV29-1,TGCAGCGTGCCGGGACTAGTGTACAATGAGCAGTTCTTC,CSVPGLVYNEQFF